These T cell receptor delta chains were read from a single sample in a study of gamma-delta T cells after stem cell transplantation. TCRdb ran CATT on the RT-PCR reads. Altogether 2,000 or so delta-chain clones are present, about 15% being singletons, with the ten largest covering 28%. The sample consisted of gamma-delta T cells. These receptors were taken from a human donor. It is not recorded whose cells these are; they may come from a transplant donor. Each CDR3 is given with its conserved first and last residue. D genes are given only for firm matches. Clone size is stated in some rows and not others, as once, few, many or a class when expanded.

TRDD3	few	TRDJ1	TRDV2	TGTGCCTGTGACACGCTACGCCGTTTACTGGGGGAGCCCCCGTACACCGATAAACTCATCTTT	CACDTLRRLLGEPPYTDKLIF
TRDD3	-	TRDJ1	TRDV2	TGTGCCTGTGACCCCCTCACCGCTATGGGGATACGGGGCGATAAACTCATCTTT	CACDPLTAMGIRGDKLIF
TRDD3	large	TRDJ1	TRDV2	TGTGCCTGTGACACGGTGGGGGATACGACCGGGACCGATAAACTCATCTTT	CACDTVGDTTGTDKLIF
-	-	TRDJ3	TRDV2	TGTGCCTGTGACACCGTGGGGGCTAGCTCCTGGGACACCCGACAGATGTTTTTC	CACDTVGASSWDTRQMFF
TRDD3	few	TRDJ1	TRDV2	TGTGCCTGTGACACCTTAAGCTGGGGGACCCTACTACACACCGATAAACTCATCTTT	CACDTLSWGTLLHTDKLIF
TRDD3	-	TRDJ1	TRDV2	TGTGCCTGTGACACCGCTGGGGGTCATGATGCGTACACCGATAAACTCATCTTT	CACDTAGGHDAYTDKLIF
-	-	TRDJ1	TRDV2	TGTGCCTGTGACAGCGTGGGGGGGCCGTACACCGATAAACTCATCTTT	CACDSVGGPYTDKLIF
TRDD3	-	TRDJ1	TRDV2	TGTGCCTGTGACACCGTGAGGGCGCGAGAACTGGGGGATCCTACCGATAAACTCATCTTT	CACDTVRARELGDPTDKLIF
TRDD3	large	TRDJ1	TRDV2	TGTGCCTGTGTCCCCCTACTAGGGGGATCGAGGTACACCGATAAACTCATCTTT	CACVPLLGGSRYTDKLIF
TRDD3	few	TRDJ1	TRDV2	TGTGCCTGTGACACCGTAGGGGGATACGCGGAGTACACCGATAAACTCATCTTT	CACDTVGGYAEYTDKLIF
TRDD3	few	TRDJ3	TRDV2	TGTGCCTGTGTTTCCCTGGGGGATAGGACCTGGGACACCCGACAGATGTTTTTC	CACVSLGDRTWDTRQMFF
-	large	TRDJ1	TRDV2	TGTGCCTGTGACGCGTGGACCAGGGATCTAAGCACCGATAAACTCATCTTT	CACDAWTRDLSTDKLIF
TRDD3	few	TRDJ1	TRDV2	TGTGCCTGTGACAAAGATGGTGCAAGATCGTGGTGGGGGATACGTCCGTACACCGATAAACTCATCTTT	CACDKDGARSWWGIRPYTDKLIF
-	medium-sized	TRDJ1	TRDV3	TGTGCCTACTCGGGGGTATTTAACGGGTGGGATAAACTCATCTTT	CAYSGVFNGWDKLIF
TRDD3	-	TRDJ1	TRDV2	TGTGCCTGTGACGCCGTCGTACTGGGGGATACGCCCCAGGGCACCGATAAACTCATCTTT	CACDAVVLGDTPQGTDKLIF
-	few	TRDJ1	TRDV2	TGTGCCTGTGATACTCTGGGTTATACCGATAAACTCATCTTT	CACDTLGYTDKLIF
TRDD3	-	TRDJ1	TRDV2	TGTGCCTGTGACCCCCTGATGGGGGATATCAGTACCACCGATAAACTCATCTTT	CACDPLMGDISTTDKLIF
TRDD3	few	TRDJ1	TRDV1	TGTGCTCTTGTGGAACATCCGTACTGGGGGATGAAACTCATCTTT	CALVEHPYWGMKLIF
TRDD3	large	TRDJ2	TRDV2	TGTGCCTGTGACCCCTTAGTGGGGGGATACTCCTTTTTGACAGCACAACTCTTCTTT	CACDPLVGGYSFLTAQLFF
TRDD3	few	TRDJ3	TRDV2	TGTGCCTGTGACACCGTAGAGGTGGGGGATACGGACACCCGACAGATGTTTTTC	CACDTVEVGDTDTRQMFF
TRDD3	few	TRDJ1	TRDV2	TGTGCCTGTGACACCGTGCCTGGGGGATCCCGTACGTACACCGATAAACTCATCTTT	CACDTVPGGSRTYTDKLIF
-	few	TRDJ1	TRDV2	TGTGCCTGTGACACCGTTACTGGACCCGATACGGGGGACACCGATAAACTCATCTTT	CACDTVTGPDTGDTDKLIF
TRDD3	few	TRDJ1	TRDV2	TGTGCCTGTGACACCGTTTCGACTGGGGGCCGCACCGATAAACTCATCTTT	CACDTVSTGGRTDKLIF
TRDD3	few	TRDJ1	TRDV2	TGTGCCTGTGACTCCCTACTGGGGTCCCCGTACACCGATAAACTCATCTTT	CACDSLLGSPYTDKLIF
TRDD3	large	TRDJ1	TRDV2	TGTGCCTGTGACCCACTGGGGGACACCGATAAACTCATCTTT	CACDPLGDTDKLIF
-	medium-sized	TRDJ3	TRDV2	TGTGCCTGTGACACCGTAAGCCCGGGGGCACAAAGCTCCTGGGACACCCGACAGATGTTTTTC	CACDTVSPGAQSSWDTRQMFF
TRDD3	few	TRDJ1	TRDV1	TGTGCTCTTGGGGCATCCTCCCATTCCCCCCAAGATCTTACTGGGGGATACGCGACCGATAAACTCATCTTT	CALGASSHSPQDLTGGYATDKLIF
-	few	TRDJ1	TRDV2	TGTGCCTGTGACGACGTTTCCCGCGTTGCGGAGTCGGGACTCATCTTT	CACDDVSRVAESGLIF
-	-	TRDJ1	TRDV2	TGTGCCTGTGACCCCGTACCTCGGGAATTGCGTAGTACCGATAAACTCATCTTT	CACDPVPRELRSTDKLIF
TRDD3	-	TRDJ4	TRAV29/DV5	TGTGCAGCAAGCGTAAACCGGGGGGATACCTACAGACCCCTGATCTTT	CAASVNRGDTYRPLIF
-	-	TRDJ1	TRDV2	TGTGCCTGTGACACGCTGGGACATCCGTACACCGATAAACTCATCTTT	CACDTLGHPYTDKLIF
-	-	TRDJ1	TRDV2	TGTGCCTGTGACACCGTTCGAGGGCCCGGGGGAAGAACATACACCGATAAACTCATCTTT	CACDTVRGPGGRTYTDKLIF
TRDD3	few	TRDJ1	TRDV1	TGTGCTCTTGGGGAACTAAACCGTACTGGGGGATACGCAGCCGATAAACTCATCTTT	CALGELNRTGGYAADKLIF
-	-	TRDJ1	TRDV2	TGTGCCTGTGACACCGTAGGGGTCACCGATAAACTCATCTTT	CACDTVGVTDKLIF
TRDD3	few	TRDJ1	TRDV2	TGTGCCTGTGACACCGACGTTTACTGGGGGACCACCGACTACACCGATAAACTCATCTTT	CACDTDVYWGTTDYTDKLIF
TRDD3	few	TRDJ1	TRDV2	TGTGCCTGTGAAAAACTGGGGGATACCATTGGTAAACTCATCTTT	CACEKLGDTIGKLIF
TRDD3	medium-sized	TRDJ1	TRDV2	TGTGCCTGTGACACACTGGGGGATGTGTCCTACACCGATAAACTCATCTTT	CACDTLGDVSYTDKLIF
-	-	TRDJ1	TRDV2	TGTGCCTGTGACACAGTAGGGGGGCTGGTCGATAAACTCATCTTT	CACDTVGGLVDKLIF
TRDD3	large	TRDJ1	TRDV2	TGTGCCTGTGACGCAGTACTGGGGACCAGCACCCCCGATAAACTCATCTTT	CACDAVLGTSTPDKLIF
TRDD3	large	TRDJ1	TRDV2	TGTGCCTGCGTCTTACTGGGGGACACCGATAAACTCATCTTT	CACVLLGDTDKLIF